Listed below are T cell receptor beta chains from one sample, sequenced in a study of blood T cell repertoires in COVID-19. TCRdb's copy holds only in-frame clones and misses some; the assay was immunoSEQ multiplex PCR. The sample lists 150,000 to 200,000 clones, about 86% occurring once. Sequenced input: peripheral blood. These receptors were taken from a woman aged 18-35 years who had recovered from COVID-19. CDR3s include the opening cysteine and the closing phenylalanine or tryptophan. Each record gives: J gene, V gene, CDR3 protein.

j_gene: TRBJ1-2
v_gene: TRBV6-5
CDR3aa: CASSRSFSYGYTF

j_gene: TRBJ2-1
v_gene: TRBV9
CDR3aa: CASSPGSSAYNEQFF

j_gene: TRBJ2-2
v_gene: TRBV28
CDR3aa: CASRNLGGANTGELFF

j_gene: TRBJ2-1
v_gene: TRBV6-5
CDR3aa: CASSYGGRTYNEQFF

j_gene: TRBJ2-3
v_gene: TRBV7-2
CDR3aa: CASSLASGSIRADTQYF

j_gene: TRBJ2-5
v_gene: TRBV6-2/TRBV6-3
CDR3aa: CASSLPGLAEETQYF

j_gene: TRBJ2-1
v_gene: TRBV5-8
CDR3aa: CASSTSSKGGNEQFF

j_gene: TRBJ1-2
v_gene: TRBV19
CDR3aa: CAGRPRGSNYGYTF

j_gene: TRBJ1-1
v_gene: TRBV5-6
CDR3aa: CASSLSQGTEAFF

j_gene: TRBJ1-1
v_gene: TRBV15
CDR3aa: CATSRDGHKNTEAFF

j_gene: TRBJ2-1
v_gene: TRBV27
CDR3aa: CASTPWAGGVNEQFF

j_gene: TRBJ1-3
v_gene: TRBV28
CDR3aa: CASTDRASGNTIYF

j_gene: TRBJ2-7
v_gene: TRBV6-2/TRBV6-3
CDR3aa: CASSSYGEQYF

j_gene: TRBJ1-1
v_gene: TRBV14
CDR3aa: CASSQDYRGPNTEAFF

j_gene: TRBJ2-5
v_gene: TRBV7-2
CDR3aa: CATQRGVRGTQYF

j_gene: TRBJ2-6
v_gene: TRBV6-2/TRBV6-3
CDR3aa: CASSYSPRTGVTGANVLTF

j_gene: TRBJ1-1
v_gene: TRBV27
CDR3aa: CASSLRGGPEAFF

j_gene: TRBJ2-3
v_gene: TRBV12-5
CDR3aa: CASALGTAGDTQYF

j_gene: TRBJ1-1
v_gene: TRBV9
CDR3aa: CASSAIQGAEAFF

j_gene: TRBJ1-1
v_gene: TRBV6-5
CDR3aa: CASSPGHRGGTEAFF

j_gene: TRBJ2-3
v_gene: TRBV9
CDR3aa: CASSPRDSRVDTQYF

j_gene: TRBJ2-1
v_gene: TRBV6-4
CDR3aa: CASGRTSGGVDEQFF

j_gene: TRBJ2-3
v_gene: TRBV11-2
CDR3aa: CASSFAAPSGGASSDTQYF

j_gene: TRBJ2-3
v_gene: TRBV2
CDR3aa: CATGREGLDTQYF

j_gene: TRBJ2-1
v_gene: TRBV24-1
CDR3aa: CATSENTGGPYNEQFF

j_gene: TRBJ2-7
v_gene: TRBV19
CDR3aa: CASSMSGGSSYEQYF

j_gene: TRBJ1-2
v_gene: TRBV2
CDR3aa: CASVQGEGGYTF

j_gene: TRBJ1-1
v_gene: TRBV12-3/TRBV12-4
CDR3aa: CASSSGPNTEAFF

j_gene: TRBJ2-1
v_gene: TRBV13
CDR3aa: CASSSDIRDYNEQFF

j_gene: TRBJ1-2
v_gene: TRBV24-1
CDR3aa: CATSDQGVGGYTF

j_gene: TRBJ2-1
v_gene: TRBV6-2/TRBV6-3
CDR3aa: CASSYSRELAGSYNEQFF

j_gene: TRBJ1-5
v_gene: TRBV19
CDR3aa: CASSIRQGNQPQHF

j_gene: TRBJ2-5
v_gene: TRBV3-1/TRBV3-2
CDR3aa: CASGSSGEGETQYF

j_gene: TRBJ1-3
v_gene: TRBV7-8
CDR3aa: CASSPELGLGNTIYF

j_gene: TRBJ2-1
v_gene: TRBV13
CDR3aa: CASSFPPPSNEQFF

j_gene: TRBJ2-1
v_gene: TRBV18
CDR3aa: CASSPGLAGASRPYNEQFF

j_gene: TRBJ1-5
v_gene: TRBV24-1
CDR3aa: CATGTGEQPQHF

j_gene: TRBJ1-1
v_gene: TRBV12-5
CDR3aa: CASGYMGTGIYDTEAFF

j_gene: TRBJ1-5
v_gene: TRBV6-5
CDR3aa: CASSSWDRGIGQPQHF

j_gene: TRBJ2-5
v_gene: TRBV27
CDR3aa: CASSLSFGAGDETQYF

j_gene: TRBJ2-6
v_gene: TRBV28
CDR3aa: CASSLLGRDSGANVLTF